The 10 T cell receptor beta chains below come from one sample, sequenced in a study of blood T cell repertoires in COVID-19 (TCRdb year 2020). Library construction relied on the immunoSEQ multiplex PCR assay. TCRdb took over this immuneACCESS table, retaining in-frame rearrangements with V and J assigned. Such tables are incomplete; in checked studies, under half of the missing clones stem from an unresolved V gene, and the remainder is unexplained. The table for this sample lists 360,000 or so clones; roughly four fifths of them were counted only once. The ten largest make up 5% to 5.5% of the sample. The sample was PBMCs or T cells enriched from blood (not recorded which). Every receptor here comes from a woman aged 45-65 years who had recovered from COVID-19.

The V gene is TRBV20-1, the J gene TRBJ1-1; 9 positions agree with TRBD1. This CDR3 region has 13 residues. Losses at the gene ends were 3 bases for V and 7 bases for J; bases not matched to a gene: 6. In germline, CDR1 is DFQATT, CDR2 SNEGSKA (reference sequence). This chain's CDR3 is CSASLTTGGEAFF. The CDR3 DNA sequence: TGCAGTGCTAGTTTAACGACAGGGGGTGAAGCTTTCTTT.

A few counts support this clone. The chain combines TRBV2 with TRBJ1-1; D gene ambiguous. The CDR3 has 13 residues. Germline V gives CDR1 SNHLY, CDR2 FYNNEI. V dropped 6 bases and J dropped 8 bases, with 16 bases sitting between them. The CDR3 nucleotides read TGTGCCAGCAGCGTCAGGAGGGAAGGGGAAGCTTTCTTT. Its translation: CASSVRREGEAFF.

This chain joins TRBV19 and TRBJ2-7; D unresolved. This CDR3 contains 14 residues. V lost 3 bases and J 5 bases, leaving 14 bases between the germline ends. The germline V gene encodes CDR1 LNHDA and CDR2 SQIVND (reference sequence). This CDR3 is CASSIPAAKDEQYF. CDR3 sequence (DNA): TGTGCCAGTAGTATTCCGGCGGCCAAGGACGAGCAGTACTTC.

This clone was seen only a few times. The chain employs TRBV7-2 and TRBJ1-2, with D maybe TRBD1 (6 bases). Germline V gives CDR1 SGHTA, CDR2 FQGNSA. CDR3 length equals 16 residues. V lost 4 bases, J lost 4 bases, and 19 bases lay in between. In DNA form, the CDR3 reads TGTGCCAGCAGCTCCCGGACAGCTCGCGCTGCCTATGGCTACACCTTC. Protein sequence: CASSSRTARAAYGYTF. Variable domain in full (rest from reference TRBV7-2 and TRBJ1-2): GAGVSQSPSNKVTEKGKDVELRCDPISGHTALYWYRQSLGQGLEFLIYFQGNSAPDKSGLPSDRFSAERTGGSVSTLTIQRTQQEDSAVYLCASSSRTARAAYGYTFGSGTRLTVV.

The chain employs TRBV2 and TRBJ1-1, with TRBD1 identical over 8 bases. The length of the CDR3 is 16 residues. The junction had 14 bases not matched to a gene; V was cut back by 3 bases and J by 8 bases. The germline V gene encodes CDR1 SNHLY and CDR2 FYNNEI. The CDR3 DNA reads TGTGCCAGCAGTGAGGTTCCCCAGGGGGCGAACAGAGAAGCTTTCTTT. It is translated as CASSEVPQGANREAFF.

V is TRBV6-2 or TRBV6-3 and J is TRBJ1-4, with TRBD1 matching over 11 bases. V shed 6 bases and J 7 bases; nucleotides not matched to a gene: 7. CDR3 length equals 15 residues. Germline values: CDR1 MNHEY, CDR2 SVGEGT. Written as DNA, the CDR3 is TGTGCCAGCAGCCCGGGGACAGGGGGAACTGAAAAACTGTTTTTT. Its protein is CASSPGTGGTEKLFF.

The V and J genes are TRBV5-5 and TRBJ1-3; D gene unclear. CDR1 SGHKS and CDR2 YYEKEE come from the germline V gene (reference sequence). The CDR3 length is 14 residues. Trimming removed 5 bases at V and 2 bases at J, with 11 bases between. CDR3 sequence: CASSSTSTGNTIYF. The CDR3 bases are TGTGCCAGCAGTAGTACTTCGACTGGAAACACCATATATTTT.

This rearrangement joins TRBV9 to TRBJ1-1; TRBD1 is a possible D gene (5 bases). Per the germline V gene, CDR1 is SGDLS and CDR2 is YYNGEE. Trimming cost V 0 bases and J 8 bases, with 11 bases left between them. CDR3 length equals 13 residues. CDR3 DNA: TGTGCCAGCAGCGTAGAAGGGACTTTCGAAGCTTTCTTT. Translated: CASSVEGTFEAFF.

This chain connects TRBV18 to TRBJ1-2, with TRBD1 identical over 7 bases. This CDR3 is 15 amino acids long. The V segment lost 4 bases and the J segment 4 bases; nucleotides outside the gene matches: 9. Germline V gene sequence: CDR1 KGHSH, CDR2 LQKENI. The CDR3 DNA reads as TGTGCCAGCTCACTACGGGAAGGGGGCGGCTATGGCTACACCTTC. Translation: CASSLREGGGYGYTF. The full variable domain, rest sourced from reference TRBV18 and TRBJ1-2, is NAGVMQNPRHLVRRRGQEARLRCSPMKGHSHVYWYRQLPEEGLKFMVYLQKENIIDESGMPKERFSAEFPKEGPSILRIQQVVRGDSAAYFCASSLREGGGYGYTFGSGTRLTVV.

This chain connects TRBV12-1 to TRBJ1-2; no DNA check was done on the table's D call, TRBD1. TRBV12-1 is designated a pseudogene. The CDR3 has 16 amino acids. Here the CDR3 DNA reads TGTGCCAGCAGCCCCAAGTGGATGACAGCTAACTATGGCTACACCTTC. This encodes CASSPKWMTANYGYTF.